Each of the 29 T cell receptor beta chains below was sequenced from the same sample in a study of blood T cell repertoires in COVID-19. Method: immunoSEQ multiplex PCR; TCRdb's copy keeps in-frame clones and lacks some. The sample has 200,000 to 250,000 clones, around four fifths seen once. Material for sequencing was peripheral blood. The origin of the receptors is a woman aged 55 to 70 who had recovered from COVID-19.

This clone was picked up many times. J is TRBJ1-5 and V is TRBV27; tentatively, D is TRBD1 (6 bases). The CDR3 consists of 17 residues. The germline CDR1 and CDR2 sequences are MNHEY and SMNVEV (reference sequence). V was cut by 5 bases and J by 5 bases, with 22 bases left in between. The CDR3 sequence: CASSPFGGTTYYQPQHF. In DNA, the CDR3 is TGTGCCAGCAGTCCCTTCGGGGGGACAACATATTATCAGCCCCAGCATTTT.

This clone was seen just once. This chain joins TRBV10-3 and TRBJ2-7; tentatively, D is TRBD1 (5 bases). V dropped 10 bases and J dropped 3 bases, with 10 bases sitting between them. From germline, CDR1 is ENHRY and CDR2 SYGVKD. The CDR3 is made up of 11 amino acids. The CDR3 DNA reads as TGTGCCACCCAGGGTTTCTACGAGCAGTACTTC. It codes for CATQGFYEQYF.

The rearrangement links TRBV5-1 to TRBJ2-3, with D maybe TRBD1 (5 bases). The CDR3 is 14 amino acids. Germline V gene sequence: CDR1 SGHRS, CDR2 YFSETQ. V was trimmed by 1 base and J by 2 bases, leaving 8 bases between them. CDR3 DNA sequence: TGCGCCAGCAGCTTGCGACAGATCACAGATACGCAGTATTTT. Translated: CASSLRQITDTQYF.

This clone is a singleton in its sample. The CDR3 region is CASSVLAILAEQYF. The CDR3, as DNA: TGTGCCAGCAGTGTGCTAGCCATCTTGGCCGAGCAGTACTTC. V usage is TRBV2 and J usage is TRBJ2-7; TRBD2 might be the D (5 bases). The CDR3 sequence is 14 residues long. CDR1 is SNHLY, CDR2 FYNNEI, per germline. The V end was cut by 4 bases, the J end by 6 bases, with 16 bases between.

The J gene is TRBJ2-5, the V gene TRBV19; 7 nucleotides agree with TRBD1. This CDR3 region has 16 residues. Germline-derived CDR1 and CDR2 are LNHDA and SQIVND (reference sequence). J lost 2 bases, V lost 2 bases, and 8 bases had no gene match. The chain's CDR3 is CASSILWDSTQETQYF. The CDR3 DNA reads as TGTGCCAGTAGTATACTATGGGACAGTACGCAAGAGACCCAGTACTTC.

J is TRBJ2-3 and V is TRBV5-4; D gene ambiguous. Germline V gene lookup returns CDR1 SGHNT and CDR2 YYREEE (reference sequence). Trimming stripped 4 bases from V and 4 bases from J, with 13 bases between. The CDR3 loop spans 14 amino acids. CDR3 loop: CASSERLGADTQYF. CDR3 nucleotides: TGTGCCAGCAGCGAGCGATTGGGTGCAGATACGCAGTATTTT.

The CDR3 spells CASSLERQDEQYF. DNA of the CDR3: TGTGCCAGCAGCTTAGAAAGACAGGACGAGCAGTACTTC. This rearrangement joins TRBV7-2 to TRBJ2-7; D possibly corresponds to TRBD1 (6 bases). V lost 1 base to trimming and J lost 5 bases, with 9 bases between them. This CDR3 has 13 residues. CDR1 and CDR2 (germline): SGHTA, FQGNSA.

The V and J genes are TRBV12-3 or TRBV12-4 and TRBJ2-4; weak D call: TRBD1 (5 bases). The CDR3 extends over 13 amino acids. Trimming left V 5 bases short and J 14 bases short, with 19 bases between. The CDR3 here is CASSTLPTGPEYF. Written as DNA, the CDR3 is TGTGCCAGCAGTACACTACCAACAGGACCAGAGTACTTC.

The chain combines TRBV5-6 with TRBJ2-3, with 9 positions matching TRBD1. Trimming at V came to 2 bases and at J to 2 bases, leaving 6 bases not matched to a gene. The CDR3 runs to 16 residues. Germline V gene lookup returns CDR1 SGHDT and CDR2 YYEEEE. The CDR3 reads CASSFAGTGLTDTQYF. CDR3 nucleotide sequence: TGTGCCAGCAGCTTTGCCGGGACAGGGCTCACAGATACGCAGTATTTT.

The chain is built from TRBV19 and TRBJ2-1; D may be TRBD1 (5 bases). The CDR3 spans 12 residues. Germline CDR1 and CDR2: LNHDA and SQIVND (reference sequence). Trimming stripped 8 bases from V and 7 bases from J, with 12 bases between. The DNA for the CDR3 is TGTGCCAGTTCAGGGCTGGGGAATGAGCAGTTCTTC. Amino acids: CASSGLGNEQFF.

The chain employs TRBV7-3 and TRBJ2-5; TRBD2 is a possible D gene (6 bases). The CDR3 runs to 13 residues. The germline gives CDR1 SGHTA, CDR2 FQGTGA. The V end lost 5 bases, the J end lost 9 bases, and 16 bases lay between the germline ends. This CDR3 is CASSQSRGGSQYF. The CDR3 coding sequence is TGTGCCAGCAGCCAAAGTCGTGGAGGGTCCCAGTACTTC.

The chain is built from TRBV5-4 and TRBJ2-1; tentative D call: TRBD1 (5 bases). Germline CDR1 SGHNT, CDR2 YYREEE (reference sequence). The CDR3 extends over 15 amino acids. The V end lost 0 bases, the J end lost 9 bases, and 16 bases lay between the germline ends. CDR3 loop: CASSLETLTRGEQFF. The CDR3 nucleotides are TGTGCCAGCAGCTTGGAAACACTCACAAGGGGTGAGCAGTTCTTC.

The chain employs TRBV9 and TRBJ1-1, with 7 bases fitting TRBD1. With 3 bases clipped from V and 0 bases from J, the junction kept 5 bases outside the gene matches. Per germline, CDR1 SGDLS and CDR2 YYNGEE. The CDR3 has 15 residues. The DNA of the CDR3 is TGTGCCAGCAGCGCACAGGGGCGACTGAACACTGAAGCTTTCTTT. It encodes CASSAQGRLNTEAFF.

This chain links TRBV21-1 with TRBJ2-1; the table's TRBD2 call for D was not verified on the DNA. TRBV21-1 represents a pseudogene. The CDR3 length is 12 residues. The CDR3 DNA reads TGTGCCAGAAAGCGGGGATACAATGAGCAGTTCTTC. Amino acids: CARKRGYNEQFF.

With regard to this clone: Compared with germline, one end of the junction differs, possibly owing to a read error. The chain couples TRBV7-7 to TRBJ2-1; TRBD1 is a possible D gene (5 bases). The CDR3 consists of 13 residues. Germline-derived CDR1 and CDR2 are SSHAT and FNYEAQ (reference sequence). The DNA for the CDR3 is TGTGCTAGCAGCCTCAGGGTGGTCGATGAGCAGTTCTTC. This codes for CASSLRVVDEQFF. The entire variable domain, with the rest obtained from reference TRBV7-7 and TRBJ2-1, is as follows: GAGVSQSPRYKVTKRGQDVTLRCDPISSHATLYWYQQALGQGPEFLTYFNYEAQPDKSGLPSDRFSAERPEGSISTLTIQRTEQRDSAMYRCASSLRVVDEQFFGPGTRLTVL.

J is TRBJ2-2 and V is TRBV7-9; 9 nucleotides align to TRBD1. V was pared by 4 bases and J by 3 bases, with 6 bases of the junction left unmatched. There are 16 residues in the CDR3. The germline V gene has CDR1 SEHNR and CDR2 FQNEAQ (reference sequence). CDR3: CASSSRQGVHTGELFF. The CDR3 DNA sequence: TGTGCCAGCAGCTCCAGACAGGGGGTTCACACCGGGGAGCTGTTTTTT.

V gene TRBV6-1 combines with J gene TRBJ2-7; D may be TRBD2 (7 bases). The CDR3 sequence is 16 residues long. The V end lost 0 bases, the J end lost 4 bases, and 16 bases lay between the germline ends. Germline assignment: CDR1 MNHNS and CDR2 SASEGT. The CDR3 region has the DNA TGTGCCAGCAGTGAAGCTGCAGGCGGGGGCCTGTACGAGCAGTACTTC. Translation: CASSEAAGGGLYEQYF.

The rearrangement joins TRBV6-2 or TRBV6-3 to TRBJ2-2, with 12 bases that match TRBD2. Per germline, CDR1 MNHEY and CDR2 SVGEGT. The J segment lost 7 bases and the V segment lost 5 bases, leaving 5 bases of the junction unmatched. The CDR3 runs to 15 residues. The CDR3 nucleotides read TGTGCCAGCAGTCGGACTAGCGGGGTCGGCGGGGAGCTGTTTTTT. Its protein product is CASSRTSGVGGELFF.

V usage is TRBV30 and J usage is TRBJ2-7; 10 bases line up with TRBD1. The germline V gene has CDR1 GTSNPN and CDR2 SVGIG (reference sequence). CDR3 size: 15 residues. Trimming took 4 bases from V and 2 from J; bases not matched to a gene: 8. The CDR3 nucleotides read TGTGCCTGGAACTATCCCGGGACAGGGGCCTACGAGCAGTACTTC. Protein: CAWNYPGTGAYEQYF.

The chain combines TRBV18 with TRBJ1-1, with 8 bases aligning to TRBD1. Losses at the gene ends were 2 bases for V and 8 bases for J; bases not matched to a gene: 7. The CDR3 has 14 amino acids. Germline V gene sequence: CDR1 KGHSH, CDR2 LQKENI. CDR3 coding DNA: TGTGCCAGCTCACCAGGTATAGGACAGGGAGAAGCTTTCTTT. Protein sequence: CASSPGIGQGEAFF.

This clone was found a few times. This sequence joins TRBV2 and TRBJ1-1; 7 bases agree with TRBD1. Germline V gene data show CDR1 as SNHLY and CDR2 as FYNNEI. Trimming cost V 7 bases and J 0 bases; bases outside gene matches: 2. This CDR3 spans 13 amino acids. CDR3 amino acids: CASTGQVNTEAFF. The DNA for the CDR3 is TGTGCCAGCACTGGACAGGTGAACACTGAAGCTTTCTTT.

The rearrangement uses TRBV19 and TRBJ2-7; D is unclear. Germline V gives CDR1 LNHDA, CDR2 SQIVND (reference sequence). The CDR3 runs 14 residues. Trimming pared 5 bases from V and 0 bases from J, leaving 11 bases between. The CDR3 coding sequence is TGTGCCAGTAGTCCGTCCATGCGCTCCTACGAGCAGTACTTC. Translated: CASSPSMRSYEQYF.

The chain employs TRBV24-1 and TRBJ2-2, with 7 positions matching TRBD1. V lost 3 bases and J lost 0; bases outside the gene matches: 3. CDR1 is KGHDR and CDR2 is SFDVKD in the germline V gene. The CDR3 covers 16 residues. As DNA, the CDR3 is TGTGCCACCAGTGATGCCGGGACAGCGAACACCGGGGAGCTGTTTTTT. Translation: CATSDAGTANTGELFF.

The chain joins TRBV7-2 to TRBJ2-1; 9 nucleotides agree with TRBD1. CDR1 and CDR2 from the germline V gene are SGHTA and FQGNSA. This CDR3 is built from 16 residues. Unmatched junction bases numbered 8, after V lost 0 bases and J lost 8 bases. CDR3 amino acids: CASSLAGTGLIYEQFF. The DNA for the CDR3 is TGTGCCAGCAGCTTAGCCGGGACAGGGTTGATCTATGAGCAGTTCTTC.

V is TRBV2 and J is TRBJ1-5; D gene unclear. The germline V and J ends were trimmed by 0 bases and 0 bases, with 3 bases remaining between them. The CDR3 is made up of 14 amino acids. The germline V gene has CDR1 SNHLY and CDR2 FYNNEI. CDR3 protein: CASSEAYSNQPQHF. In nucleotides, the CDR3 is TGTGCCAGCAGTGAAGCCTATAGCAATCAGCCCCAGCATTTT.

The rearrangement joins TRBV10-3 to TRBJ2-3; TRBD1 agrees at 8 bases. Germline V gene sequence: CDR1 ENHRY, CDR2 SYGVKD. The CDR3 consists of 15 residues. V dropped 6 bases and J dropped 4; count of bases not matched to a gene: 9. The CDR3 is CAIRRDRGLPDTQYF. The DNA for the CDR3 is TGTGCCATCAGGAGAGACAGGGGTCTGCCAGATACGCAGTATTTT.

This chain links TRBV7-9 with TRBJ1-2; 11 nucleotides match TRBD1. J lost 3 bases, V lost 5 bases, and 14 bases had no gene match. CDR1 is SEHNR, CDR2 FQNEAQ, per germline (reference sequence). The CDR3 totals 18 residues. In nucleotides, the CDR3 is TGTGCCAGCAGCCGCGGAGGGACAGGGGGATCTTTGCACTATGGCTACACCTTC. This encodes CASSRGGTGGSLHYGYTF.

The CDR3 DNA is TGCAGTGCTAGTTTGACAGGGAATCAGCCCCAGCATTTT. It specifies CSASLTGNQPQHF. The chain is built from TRBV20-1 and TRBJ1-5, with 7 bases lining up with TRBD1. From germline, CDR1 is DFQATT and CDR2 SNEGSKA (reference sequence). The CDR3 contains 13 residues. Trimming at V came to 3 bases and at J to 4 bases, leaving 3 bases not matched to a gene.

In regard to this clone: A much larger clonotype is one base distant, so this may be a read error. J is TRBJ1-1 and V is TRBV7-8; D not resolved. V was trimmed by 4 bases and J by 1 base, leaving 7 bases between them. CDR3 length: 13 residues. Germline V gives CDR1 SGHVS, CDR2 FQNEAQ. DNA of the CDR3: TGTGCCAGCAGCTCGACACGGAACACTGAAGCTTTCTTT. Translating it yields CASSSTRNTEAFF.